A single sample gave rise to the 31 T cell receptor beta chains below, sequenced in a study of T cell changes during pregnancy in multiple sclerosis. The data were produced by immunoSEQ multiplex PCR, yet TCRdb's version contains in-frame clones alone and is incomplete. The data show about 70,000 clones, less than 95% seen once. The material sequenced was peripheral blood, taken in the third trimester of pregnancy. The receptors stem from a female donor with multiple sclerosis, enrolled in a pregnancy study.

The rearrangement uses TRBV30 and TRBJ1-4; 8 bases are shared with TRBD1. Germline loops: CDR1 GTSNPN, CDR2 SVGIG (reference sequence). The trim removed 2 bases at V and 8 bases at J, leaving 10 bases unmatched. The CDR3 covers 15 residues. The DNA for the CDR3 is TGTGCCTGGAGTCAGGGGGCCGTAAGTGGAGAAAAACTGTTTTTT. The encoded protein is CAWSQGAVSGEKLFF.

The CDR3 reads CASSPFIRGNTGANVLTF. The DNA of the CDR3 is TGCGCCAGCAGCCCCTTCATACGAGGGAACACTGGGGCCAACGTCCTGACTTTC. The chain links TRBV4-3 to TRBJ2-6; maybe TRBD2 (5 bases). The CDR3 spans 18 residues. Germline CDR1 LGHNA, CDR2 YSLEER. V was trimmed by 4 bases and J by 2 bases, leaving 18 bases between them.

This clone has a single count. V is TRBV9 and J is TRBJ1-1; the D gene is possibly TRBD1 (5 bases). There are 15 residues in the CDR3. Germline V CDR1 and CDR2: SGDLS, YYNGEE. V lost 6 bases and J 0 bases, leaving 15 bases between the germline ends. The CDR3 coding sequence is TGTGCCAGCAATGGGGGGACCTTCCTGAACACTGAAGCTTTCTTT. Amino acids: CASNGGTFLNTEAFF.

The count of this clone is one. V and J are TRBV4-3 and TRBJ2-7; D remains ambiguous. Trimming took 0 bases from V and 3 from J, leaving 6 bases between them. Germline assignment: CDR1 LGHNA and CDR2 YSLEER. The CDR3 length is 13 residues. The CDR3 is CASSQDRFYEQYF. The CDR3 nucleotides read TGCGCCAGCAGCCAAGATCGTTTCTACGAGCAGTACTTC.

The CDR3 loop reads CASSSTSGTGPSDTQYF. Written as DNA, the CDR3 is TGTGCCAGCTCATCAACTTCCGGGACAGGCCCTAGTGATACGCAGTATTTT. J is TRBJ2-3 and V is TRBV18; 8 nucleotides match TRBD1. The germline gives CDR1 KGHSH, CDR2 LQKENI. Germline trimming cut 5 bases from V and 6 bases from J; bases unmatched to any gene: 16. This CDR3 comprises 17 residues.

The CDR3 sequence is CASSYARGGNTEAFF. CDR3 nucleotide sequence: TGTGCCAGCAGTTACGCGAGGGGGGGGAACACTGAAGCTTTCTTT. The chain couples TRBV6-5 to TRBJ1-1; a weak D match, TRBD1 (6 bases). V dropped 2 bases and J dropped 1 base, with 11 bases sitting between them. Germline-derived CDR1 and CDR2 are MNHEY and SVGAGI. The CDR3 is 15 amino acids.

The V gene is TRBV29-1, the J gene TRBJ1-4, with D hard to call. V dropped 4 bases and J dropped 8 bases, with 14 bases sitting between them. Germline lookup yields CDR1 SQVTM and CDR2 ANQGSEA. This CDR3 is built from 13 residues. The chain's CDR3 is CSVGIVGVEKLFF. CDR3 DNA: TGCAGCGTTGGGATCGTGGGCGTAGAAAAACTGTTTTTT.

The rearrangement uses TRBV7-2 and TRBJ2-2, with 8 bases identical to TRBD1. The germline gives CDR1 SGHTA, CDR2 FQGNSA. The CDR3 loop spans 17 amino acids. V lost 1 base and J lost 6; bases outside the gene matches: 10. CDR3 loop: CASSLVPAGGLSGELFF. The CDR3 coding sequence is TGTGCCAGCAGCTTAGTTCCGGCAGGGGGCTTATCCGGGGAGCTGTTTTTT.

The V and J genes are TRBV7-2 and TRBJ2-3; 12 nucleotides agree with TRBD2. The CDR3 runs 13 residues. The V gene end was trimmed by 6 bases and the J gene end by 8 bases; junction bases not matched to a gene: 3. Germline loops: CDR1 SGHTA, CDR2 FQGNSA. CDR3 region: CASRQLAGGTQYF. DNA for the CDR3: TGTGCCAGCAGGCAACTAGCGGGGGGTACGCAGTATTTT.

This clone has just one count. The V gene is TRBV5-4, the J gene TRBJ2-7; 7 bases map to TRBD1. This CDR3 has 14 amino acids. V was pared by 6 bases and J by 0 bases, with 6 bases of the junction left unmatched. The V gene's germline CDR1 is SGHNT and CDR2 YYREEE (reference sequence). The DNA for the CDR3 is TGTGCCAGCACCACAGGGGCAGACTCCTACGAGCAGTACTTC. It codes for CASTTGADSYEQYF.

This clone was detected a few times. This rearrangement joins TRBV6-5 to TRBJ2-7; D might be TRBD1 (6 bases). CDR3 length equals 14 residues. Trimming stripped 4 bases from V and 0 bases from J, with 10 bases between. Germline V gene lookup returns CDR1 MNHEY and CDR2 SVGAGI. The CDR3: CASSFDRLSYEQYF. CDR3 sequence (DNA): TGTGCCAGCAGTTTCGACAGGCTCTCCTACGAGCAGTACTTC.

J is TRBJ2-7 and V is TRBV11-3; 7 nucleotides agree with TRBD2. The CDR3 has 14 residues. V lost 3 bases, J lost 4 bases, and 6 bases stayed unmatched. Germline CDR1 SGHNT, CDR2 YENEEA. The CDR3 loop is CASSLEGGEYEQYF. The CDR3 DNA follows: TGTGCCAGCAGCTTGGAGGGAGGGGAGTACGAGCAGTACTTC. The entire variable domain, with the rest obtained from reference TRBV11-3 and TRBJ2-7, is as follows: EAGVVQSPRYKIIEKKQPVAFWCNPISGHNTLYWYLQNLGQGPELLIRYENEEAVDDSQLPKDRFSAERLKGVDSTLKIQPAELGDSAVYLCASSLEGGEYEQYFGPGTRLTVT.

The chain carries TRBV5-4 and TRBJ2-1; 7 nucleotides agree with TRBD1. CDR1 SGHNT and CDR2 YYREEE come from the germline V gene (reference sequence). The CDR3 is 14 amino acids. The trim removed 4 bases at V and 5 bases at J, leaving 6 bases unmatched. The CDR3 region is CASSAGQDHNEQFF. CDR3 bases: TGTGCCAGCAGCGCCGGACAGGATCACAATGAGCAGTTCTTC.

The chain couples TRBV11-3 to TRBJ2-1; 8 bases line up with TRBD2. CDR1 and CDR2 from the germline V gene are SGHNT and YENEEA. J lost 7 bases, V lost 5 bases, and 10 bases had no gene match. The CDR3 runs to 15 residues. CDR3 bases: TGTGCCAGCAGCCTGCTCGGGGGGGGGCAAAATGAGCAGTTCTTC. As protein: CASSLLGGGQNEQFF.

The V call is TRBV30, the J call TRBJ1-2, with D possibly being TRBD1 (6 bases). CDR1 is GTSNPN and CDR2 is SVGIG in the germline V gene (reference sequence). The CDR3 totals 13 residues. Between the trimmed V and J ends, which lost 0 bases and 4 bases, there was a span of 9 bases. The CDR3 DNA follows: TGTGCCTGGAGTGTAGGGGGTCTCTATGGCTACACCTTC. Its protein is CAWSVGGLYGYTF.

The chain is built from TRBV10-3 and TRBJ2-1; 7 bases map to TRBD2. The CDR3 length is 17 residues. J lost 0 bases, V lost 4 bases, and 9 bases had no gene match. Germline values: CDR1 ENHRY, CDR2 SYGVKD. CDR3 in amino acids: CAISGNSGQSSYNEQFF. The CDR3 DNA is TGTGCCATCAGTGGGAATAGCGGGCAATCCTCCTACAATGAGCAGTTCTTC.

This chain uses TRBV4-3 with TRBJ2-2; 8 bases line up with TRBD2. The CDR3 has 18 amino acids. From germline, CDR1 is LGHNA and CDR2 YSLEER. V trimming: 4 bases; J trimming: 1 base; junction bases outside the gene matches: 11. In DNA, the CDR3 is TGCGCCAGCAGCCCTGGGACTAGTTCGGGGGGGAACACCGGGGAGCTGTTTTTT. It is translated as CASSPGTSSGGNTGELFF.

The chain employs TRBV29-1 and TRBJ1-2; weak D call: TRBD1 (6 bases). Germline loops: CDR1 SQVTM, CDR2 ANQGSEA. The ends were cut back, 6 bases at V and 8 bases at J, with 16 bases in the middle. This CDR3 comprises 12 residues. The CDR3 nucleotides read TGCAGCGTCGGGGGGCCGGCGGAGGGCTACACCTTC. Translation: CSVGGPAEGYTF. Filled out from reference TRBV29-1 and TRBJ1-2, the complete variable domain reads SAVISQKPSRDICQRGTSLTIQCQVDSQVTMMFWYRQQPGQSLTLIATANQGSEATYESGFVIDKFPISRPNLTFSTLTVSNMSPEDSSIYLCSVGGPAEGYTFGSGTRLTVV.

This clone appeared once. The chain recombines TRBV2 with TRBJ1-1; 9 bases are a match to TRBD1. The junction had 16 bases not matched to a gene; V was cut back by 6 bases and J by 5 bases. In germline, CDR1 is SNHLY, CDR2 FYNNEI. The CDR3 consists of 17 residues. Here the CDR3 reads CASRATGTGIKGTEAFF. In DNA form, the CDR3 reads TGTGCCAGCAGGGCAACCGGGACAGGGATAAAAGGGACTGAAGCTTTCTTT.

This clone was detected once. The chain links TRBV7-9 to TRBJ2-5; 10 nucleotides agree with TRBD1. Germline CDR1 is SEHNR and CDR2 is FQNEAQ (reference sequence). The CDR3 has 16 residues. The ends lost 5 bases at V and 5 bases at J; junction bases unmatched: 11. This CDR3 is CASSRDRGWDGETQYF. DNA for the CDR3: TGTGCCAGCAGCCGGGACAGGGGATGGGATGGTGAGACCCAGTACTTC.

The J gene is TRBJ2-1, the V gene TRBV7-9, with D hard to call. This CDR3 is built from 15 residues. In germline, CDR1 is SEHNR, CDR2 FQNEAQ (reference sequence). Trimming left V 2 bases short and J 6 bases short, with 14 bases between. The CDR3 DNA reads TGTGCCAGCAGCTTATACCCCACTGGTTCCAATGAGCAGTTCTTC. It codes for CASSLYPTGSNEQFF.

The chain combines TRBV30 with TRBJ1-2, with TRBD1 matching 9 bases. Trimming at V came to 2 bases and at J to 8 bases, leaving 9 bases not matched to a gene. CDR3 length: 14 residues. Germline values: CDR1 GTSNPN, CDR2 SVGIG (reference sequence). The DNA for the CDR3 is TGTGCCTGGAGTTATTTGGGGACAGGGTACGGCTACACCTTC. Its protein is CAWSYLGTGYGYTF.

The count of this clone is one. Other nucleotide sequences in the sample specify the same CDR3. The gene calls are TRBV6-6 and TRBJ1-2; 7 bases match TRBD1. Germline lookup yields CDR1 MNHNY and CDR2 SVGAGI (reference sequence). The CDR3 covers 13 residues. With V trimmed by 6 bases and J by 4 bases, 5 bases remained unmatched. CDR3 sequence reads: CASSPDRAYGYTF. For the CDR3, the DNA is TGTGCCAGCAGCCCCGACAGGGCCTATGGCTACACCTTC.

The V call is TRBV18, the J call TRBJ2-3; D is perhaps TRBD2 (5 bases). V lost 2 bases and J 4 bases, leaving 10 bases between the germline ends. The length of the CDR3 is 14 residues. The germline V gene encodes CDR1 KGHSH and CDR2 LQKENI. This CDR3 is CASSPELVPDTQYF. The CDR3 DNA reads TGTGCCAGCTCACCAGAACTAGTCCCAGATACGCAGTATTTT.

The chain carries TRBV7-2 and TRBJ2-1; TRBD2 aligns across 8 bases. The J segment lost 4 bases and the V segment lost 0 bases, leaving 8 bases of the junction unmatched. Germline CDR1 and CDR2: SGHTA and FQGNSA. This CDR3 is 17 amino acids long. The CDR3 DNA follows: TGTGCCAGCAGCTTAGCGGGCGCGGGGGGCCTATACAATGAGCAGTTCTTC. Its translation is CASSLAGAGGLYNEQFF. Full variable domain (missing parts from reference TRBV7-2 and TRBJ2-1): GAGVSQSPSNKVTEKGKDVELRCDPISGHTALYWYRQSLGQGLEFLIYFQGNSAPDKSGLPSDRFSAERTGGSVSTLTIQRTQQEDSAVYLCASSLAGAGGLYNEQFFGPGTRLTVL.

V and J are TRBV2 and TRBJ1-5; maybe TRBD1 (5 bases). The germline V gene encodes CDR1 SNHLY and CDR2 FYNNEI. V was cut by 9 bases and J by 0 bases, with 12 bases left in between. CDR3 length equals 14 residues. The CDR3 reads CASSTGYSNQPQHF. CDR3 bases: TGTGCCAGTAGCACAGGCTATAGCAATCAGCCCCAGCATTTT.

The chain has TRBV7-3 and TRBJ2-1; TRBD2 matches at 9 bases. With V trimmed by 2 bases and J by 2 bases, 4 bases remained unmatched. This CDR3 has 16 residues. Germline CDR1 reads SGHTA; CDR2 reads FQGTGA. The CDR3 nucleotides are TGTGCCAGCAGCTTAGGTGGCGGGGGGGCCTACAATGAGCAGTTCTTC. This sequence encodes CASSLGGGGAYNEQFF.

The genes are TRBV30 and TRBJ1-1; D is possibly TRBD1 (5 bases). V dropped 3 bases and J dropped 5 bases, with 10 bases sitting between them. The germline CDR1 and CDR2 sequences are GTSNPN and SVGIG (reference sequence). There are 12 residues in the CDR3. The CDR3 spells CAWRAGRTEAFF. The CDR3, as DNA: TGTGCCTGGAGAGCAGGGCGGACTGAAGCTTTCTTT.

The genes are TRBV4-2 and TRBJ2-5, with 13 bases lining up with TRBD2. The V gene's germline CDR1 is LGHNA and CDR2 YNFKEQ. J lost 4 bases, V lost 0 bases, and 5 bases had no gene match. The CDR3 has 17 amino acids. CDR3 bases: TGTGCCAGCAGCCAAGAAGGGACTAGCGGGGCTGGAGAGACCCAGTACTTC. Translated, it gives CASSQEGTSGAGETQYF.

The chain employs TRBV10-3 and TRBJ2-5; TRBD2 matches 12 bases. Trimming took 7 bases from V and 3 from J; bases not matched to a gene: 3. The germline V gene has CDR1 ENHRY and CDR2 SYGVKD. This CDR3 has 14 residues. The CDR3, as DNA: TGTGCCATCAAGACTAGCGGGGGAAAAGAGACCCAGTACTTC. It codes for CAIKTSGGKETQYF.

The chain uses TRBV5-4 and TRBJ2-1, with 10 bases identical to TRBD2. CDR3 length: 15 amino acids. V lost 4 bases and J lost 5; bases outside the gene matches: 6. Per germline, CDR1 SGHNT and CDR2 YYREEE (reference sequence). The CDR3 here is CASSPGLAVDNEQFF. The CDR3 DNA reads as TGTGCCAGCAGCCCCGGACTAGCGGTAGACAATGAGCAGTTCTTC.